A selection of T cell receptor beta chains follows, all from one sample in a study of early T cells in non-severe SARS-CoV-2 infection. From the 5' RACE reads, TCRdb called clonotypes with MiXCR, one entry per CDR3 protein. This table holds 70,000 or so distinct CDR3 sequences, around 10% found once. The sample here was whole blood, taken at baseline. These receptors all stem from an adult who was a healthcare worker with PCR-confirmed SARS-CoV-2 infection or an uninfected control (not recorded which). CDR3s include the opening cysteine and the closing phenylalanine or tryptophan. D genes are given only for firm matches. Rows give clone size only sometimes, using once, few, many, or a class for an expanded clone.

j_call: TRBJ2-5
d_call: TRBD1
v_call: TRBV19
clone_size: many
cdr3_aa: CASSPRDRGETQYF
cdr3_nt: TGTGCCAGTAGTCCTCGGGACAGGGGGGAGACCCAGTACTTC

j_call: TRBJ2-1
d_call: -
v_call: TRBV11-2
clone_size: -
cdr3_aa: CASSPTANEQFF
cdr3_nt: TGTGCCAGCAGCCCCACTGCGAATGAGCAGTTCTTC

j_call: TRBJ1-6
d_call: TRBD1
v_call: TRBV20-1
clone_size: many
cdr3_aa: CSADGTGRNSPLHF
cdr3_nt: TGCAGTGCTGATGGGACAGGTCGTAATTCACCCCTCCACTTT

j_call: TRBJ1-3
d_call: TRBD1
v_call: TRBV6-2/TRBV6-3
clone_size: few
cdr3_aa: CASREGQNSGNTIYF
cdr3_nt: TGTGCCAGCCGCGAGGGACAGAACTCTGGAAACACCATATATTTT

j_call: TRBJ2-7
d_call: -
v_call: TRBV5-4
clone_size: few
cdr3_aa: CASSRGTRQDYEQYF
cdr3_nt: TGTGCCAGCAGCCGAGGGACTCGCCAGGATTACGAGCAGTACTTC

j_call: TRBJ2-1
d_call: -
v_call: TRBV6-2/TRBV6-3
clone_size: -
cdr3_aa: CASSPWGGGPSEQFF
cdr3_nt: TGTGCCAGCAGCCCTTGGGGCGGGGGCCCTAGTGAGCAGTTCTTC

j_call: TRBJ1-1
d_call: -
v_call: TRBV6-5
clone_size: many
cdr3_aa: CASLRKGGGTEAFF
cdr3_nt: TGTGCCAGCCTTCGCAAGGGAGGGGGCACTGAAGCTTTCTTT

j_call: TRBJ2-3
d_call: TRBD1
v_call: TRBV4-1
clone_size: few
cdr3_aa: CASSGIDRGRDTQYF
cdr3_nt: TGCGCCAGCAGCGGAATCGACAGGGGGCGAGATACGCAGTATTTT

j_call: TRBJ1-1
d_call: -
v_call: TRBV11-3
clone_size: few
cdr3_aa: CASSLGGTNTEAFF
cdr3_nt: TGTGCCAGCAGCTTAGGGGGGACCAACACTGAAGCTTTCTTT

j_call: TRBJ1-1
d_call: TRBD1
v_call: TRBV20-1
clone_size: -
cdr3_aa: CSARTGRGTEAFF
cdr3_nt: TGCAGTGCTCGGACAGGGAGGGGGACTGAAGCTTTCTTT

j_call: TRBJ1-2
d_call: -
v_call: TRBV20-1
clone_size: many
cdr3_aa: CSARAKVLNGYTF
cdr3_nt: TGCAGTGCTAGAGCAAAAGTCCTGAATGGCTACACCTTC

j_call: TRBJ1-1
d_call: -
v_call: TRBV6-6
clone_size: few
cdr3_aa: CASSYSGSGATEAFF
cdr3_nt: TGTGCCAGCAGTTACTCGGGGTCAGGGGCAACTGAAGCTTTCTTT

j_call: TRBJ2-2
d_call: TRBD2
v_call: TRBV11-2
clone_size: few
cdr3_aa: CASSSPRGTSGGTGELFF
cdr3_nt: TGTGCCAGCAGCTCCCCCCGGGGGACTAGCGGGGGGACCGGGGAGCTGTTTTTT

j_call: TRBJ2-3
d_call: TRBD1
v_call: TRBV30
clone_size: -
cdr3_aa: CAWSRGQGVTDTQYF
cdr3_nt: TGTGCCTGGAGCCGTGGACAGGGGGTCACAGATACGCAGTATTTT

j_call: TRBJ2-7
d_call: TRBD1
v_call: TRBV18
clone_size: few
cdr3_aa: CASSPPGGQGLKIEQYF
cdr3_nt: TGTGCCAGCTCACCACCAGGAGGACAGGGCCTGAAAATCGAGCAGTACTTC